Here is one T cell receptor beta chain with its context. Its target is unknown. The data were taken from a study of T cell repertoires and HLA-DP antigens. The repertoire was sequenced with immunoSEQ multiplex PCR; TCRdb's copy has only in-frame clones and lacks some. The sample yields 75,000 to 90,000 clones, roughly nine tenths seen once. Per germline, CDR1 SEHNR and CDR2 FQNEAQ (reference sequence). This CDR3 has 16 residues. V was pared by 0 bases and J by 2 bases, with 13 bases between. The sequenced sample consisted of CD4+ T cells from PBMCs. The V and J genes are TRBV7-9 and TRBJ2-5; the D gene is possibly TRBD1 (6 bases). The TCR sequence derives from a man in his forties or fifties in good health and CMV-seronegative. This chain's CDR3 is CASSLAVSRGQETQYF. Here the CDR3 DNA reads TGTGCCAGCAGCTTAGCGGTATCTAGGGGGCAAGAGACCCAGTACTTC.